This T cell receptor (beta chain) stems from a study of T cells in Graves' hyperthyroidism and ophthalmopathy. This clonotype was counted many times. Amplification yielded TCR beta CDR3 regions, with RNA transcripts as the source. With the HTBI primer set, the TCR CDR3 went through a first round of RT-PCR. TCRdb called the multiplex PCR reads again in MiXCR, with one record for every CDR3 protein. The sample records 500,000 to 650,000 distinct CDR3 sequences, around 15% being singletons. The source of this sequence is a woman aged 40 to 50 with Graves' hyperthyroidism. The sample taken for sequencing was blood.

As DNA, the CDR3 is TGTGCCAGCAGGCTAGCCGGGACTACGAACACCGGGGAGCTGTTTTTT. As protein: CASRLAGTTNTGELFF. The rearrangement uses TRBV7-9 and TRBJ2-2, with 7 bases lining up with TRBD2. The length of the CDR3 is 16 residues. Trimming took 6 bases from V and 0 from J; bases not matched to a gene: 7. In germline, CDR1 is SEHNR, CDR2 FQNEAQ (reference sequence).